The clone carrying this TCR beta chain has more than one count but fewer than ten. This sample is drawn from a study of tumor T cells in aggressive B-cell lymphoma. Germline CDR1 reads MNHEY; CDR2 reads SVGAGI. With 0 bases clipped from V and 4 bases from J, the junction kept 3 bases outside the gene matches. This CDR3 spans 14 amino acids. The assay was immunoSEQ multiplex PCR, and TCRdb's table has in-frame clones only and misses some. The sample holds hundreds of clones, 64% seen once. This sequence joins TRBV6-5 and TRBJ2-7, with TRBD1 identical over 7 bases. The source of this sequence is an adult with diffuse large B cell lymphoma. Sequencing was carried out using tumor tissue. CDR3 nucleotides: TGTGCCAGCAGTTACTCAAGGGGGCGATACGAGCAGTACTTC. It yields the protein CASSYSRGRYEQYF.